These T cell receptor beta chains were read from a single sample in a study of blood T cell repertoires in COVID-19. Generated by immunoSEQ multiplex PCR, the TCRdb table keeps only in-frame clones and is missing some. The sample has about 130,000 clones, roughly 86% seen once. Material for sequencing was peripheral blood. The receptors stem from an older woman with acute or convalescent COVID-19. The CDR3 runs from the conserved cysteine through the conserved F or W. The D gene is left open where the match is weak. Clone size is shown for a subset of rows, as once, few, many or a class of expanded clone.

size	D	V	J	DNA	CDR3
NA	TRBD1	TRBV6-2/TRBV6-3	TRBJ1-2	TGTGCCAGCAGTTACAGTATGAGACAGGGGGACTATGGCTACACCTTC	CASSYSMRQGDYGYTF
NA	NA	TRBV28	TRBJ1-5	TGTGCCAGCAGTTTAAGACTCGGCGGCAATCAGCCCCAGCATTTT	CASSLRLGGNQPQHF
NA	NA	TRBV7-2	TRBJ2-1	TGTGCCAGCAGCTTGAGGAACTACAATGAGCAGTTCTTC	CASSLRNYNEQFF
once	NA	TRBV3-1/TRBV3-2	TRBJ1-4	TGTGCCAGCAGCCAAGCCTACCTGAAAAACTTGTTTTTT	CASSQAYLKNLFF
NA	NA	TRBV30	TRBJ1-3	TGTGCCTGGAGCCCTGGCAGTCCGGGAAACACCATATATTTT	CAWSPGSPGNTIYF
NA	NA	TRBV5-1	TRBJ2-5	TGCGCCAGCAGCTTAGGAGCGCTACAGTACTTC	CASSLGALQYF
NA	TRBD1	TRBV18	TRBJ1-5	TGTGCCAGCTCATTTGACAGGGCGGGCGCCGGACAGCCCCAGCATTTT	CASSFDRAGAGQPQHF
NA	TRBD2	TRBV6-1	TRBJ2-3	TGTGCCAGCAGTGAAGCGGTGGCGGGAGGGTTAGGCACAGATACGCAGTATTTT	CASSEAVAGGLGTDTQYF
NA	NA	TRBV28	TRBJ1-2	TGTGCCAGCAGTTTGGGGAGTTCTTTATATGGCTACACCTTC	CASSLGSSLYGYTF
NA	NA	TRBV5-8	TRBJ1-4	TGTGCCAGCAGCTACCTACAGGGAGTTGAAAAACTGTTTTTT	CASSYLQGVEKLFF
NA	TRBD1	TRBV6-1	TRBJ1-2	TGTGCCAGCAGTGAAGCCCTGACAGGGCAATATGGCTACACCTTC	CASSEALTGQYGYTF
NA	NA	TRBV6-5	TRBJ1-2	TGTGCCAGCAGTCCGTGGCAGGGCTATGGCTACACCTTC	CASSPWQGYGYTF
NA	NA	TRBV4-2	TRBJ1-4	TGTGCCAGCAGCCAGGACGGGGGAACTAATGAAAAACTGTTTTTT	CASSQDGGTNEKLFF
few	TRBD2	TRBV18	TRBJ2-3	TGTGCCAGCTCACCACTTAGCTCGCGGGAGGGAACAGATACGCAGTATTTT	CASSPLSSREGTDTQYF
once	TRBD1	TRBV5-4	TRBJ1-2	TGTGCCAGCAGCTCCCCGGGACAGGCCTATGGCTACACCTTC	CASSSPGQAYGYTF
NA	TRBD2	TRBV7-8	TRBJ2-3	TGTGCCAGCAGCTTAGGACTAGCGGGAGGGCCAAGCACAGATACGCAGTATTTT	CASSLGLAGGPSTDTQYF
NA	NA	TRBV6-5	TRBJ1-1	TGTGCCAGTCAGGGGTCTGGTGGAGCTTTCTTT	CASQGSGGAFF
NA	TRBD2	TRBV2	TRBJ2-1	TGTGCCAGCATTAAACTAGCGGCTAACAATGAGCAGTTCTTC	CASIKLAANNEQFF
NA	NA	TRBV6-6	TRBJ2-1	TGTGCCAGCAGTTACATCAGGGGCCATGAGCAGTTCTTC	CASSYIRGHEQFF
once	TRBD2	TRBV11-2	TRBJ2-1	TGTGCCAGCAGCTCGGCTAGCGGAGGGACCTACAATGAGCAGTTCTTC	CASSSASGGTYNEQFF
NA	TRBD1	TRBV13	TRBJ2-2	TGTGCCAGCAGGACAGGGGCGAACACCGGGGAGCTGTTTTTT	CASRTGANTGELFF
NA	NA	TRBV27	TRBJ1-6	TGTGCCAGCAGTTTAGAACAGGAGAATTCACCCCTCCACTTT	CASSLEQENSPLHF
NA	TRBD1	TRBV27	TRBJ2-3	TGTGCCAGCAGTTTATCGGGACAGTACACAGATACGCAGTATTTT	CASSLSGQYTDTQYF
NA	TRBD1	TRBV5-1	TRBJ1-1	TGCGCCAGCAGCAGTCCAAGGACAGGGAAGATGTACACTGAAGCTTTCTTT	CASSSPRTGKMYTEAFF
NA	TRBD1	TRBV9	TRBJ1-4	TGTGCCAGCAGCTTCGGACAGGGGGCGAAAGAAAAACTGTTTTTT	CASSFGQGAKEKLFF
NA	TRBD2	TRBV5-4	TRBJ2-1	TGTGCCAGCAGCCCAATAGCGGGTTTGACCTACAATGAGCAGTTCTTC	CASSPIAGLTYNEQFF
NA	TRBD1	TRBV5-1	TRBJ1-4	TGCGCCAGCAGCTCTGGACAGGGAGATGAAAAACTGTTTTTT	CASSSGQGDEKLFF
NA	NA	TRBV7-8	TRBJ1-1	TGTGCCAGCAGCCCCCCGGGACATGAGAACACTGAAGCTTTCTTT	CASSPPGHENTEAFF
once	TRBD1	TRBV28	TRBJ1-2	TGTGCCAGCAGTTTGGGAAGGGGGCAAAACTATGGCTACACCTTC	CASSLGRGQNYGYTF
NA	TRBD1	TRBV5-1	TRBJ1-3	TGCGCCAGCAGCCGACGGCCCTCCGGGACAGGGACCGCATCTGGAAACACCATATATTTT	CASSRRPSGTGTASGNTIYF
NA	NA	TRBV9	TRBJ1-4	TGTGCCAGCAGTTCAGACACGCCGAATGAAAAACTGTTTTTT	CASSSDTPNEKLFF
few	TRBD1	TRBV5-1	TRBJ1-1	TGCGCCAGCACAACCGGGACAGTCATGAACACTGAAGCTTTCTTT	CASTTGTVMNTEAFF